A single sample gave rise to the 25 T cell receptor beta chains below, sequenced in a study of CD8 T cells in Susac syndrome. With random hexamers, reverse transcription was performed on 0.5 to 1 ug of RNA. TCRdb called the immunoSEQ multiplex PCR reads again in MiXCR, with one record for every CDR3 protein. The sample lists 160,000 or so distinct CDR3 sequences; under 95% were seen once. The source material was CD4+ T cells from PBMCs. Receptors were obtained from a human donor in good health.

This chain joins TRBV20-1 and TRBJ1-2; TRBD1 might be the D (6 bases). The CDR3 sequence is 13 residues long. Germline-derived CDR1 and CDR2 are DFQATT and SNEGSKA (reference sequence). Trimming took 8 bases from V and 5 from J, leaving 18 bases between them. The DNA of the CDR3 is TGCAGTCCAGAGGGGGAGGGACGGTATGGCTACACCTTC. Translating gives CSPEGEGRYGYTF.

The CDR3 coding sequence is TGCGCCAGCAGCAACAGGGGTAGGACGGTTCCTGAAGCTTTCTTT. Protein: CASSNRGRTVPEAFF. The chain recombines TRBV4-3 with TRBJ1-1, with 7 bases aligning to TRBD1. Germline V gene data show CDR1 as LGHNA and CDR2 as YSLEER. The CDR3 is 15 amino acids. The V gene end was trimmed by 5 bases and the J gene end by 6 bases; junction bases not matched to a gene: 12.

The rearrangement links TRBV28 to TRBJ2-7; the D gene could be TRBD1 or TRBD2 (5 bases each). Trimming took 4 bases from V and 4 from J, leaving 17 bases between them. The CDR3 runs 15 residues. Per germline, CDR1 MDHEN and CDR2 SYDVKM. CDR3 sequence (DNA): TGTGCCAGCAGTTCCACAGCGGCAGGGCTGTACGAGCAGTACTTC. Residues: CASSSTAAGLYEQYF.

This chain links TRBV20-1 with TRBJ2-2; tentatively, D is TRBD1 (5 bases). V was cut by 3 bases and J by 2 bases, with 10 bases left in between. In germline, CDR1 is DFQATT, CDR2 SNEGSKA (reference sequence). This CDR3 has 14 residues. The CDR3: CSASEQGNTGELFF. The CDR3 coding sequence is TGCAGTGCTAGCGAGCAGGGCAACACCGGGGAGCTGTTTTTT.

The chain combines TRBV5-6 with TRBJ1-3, with D possibly being TRBD1 (5 bases). Trimming took 3 bases from V and 0 from J, leaving 10 bases between them. CDR1 SGHDT and CDR2 YYEEEE come from the germline V gene. This CDR3 comprises 15 residues. The CDR3 here is CASSWGPDSGNTIYF. CDR3 bases: TGTGCCAGCAGCTGGGGACCGGACTCTGGAAACACCATATATTTT. The variable domain in full, completed from reference TRBV5-6 and TRBJ1-3, reads DAGVTQSPTHLIKTRGQQVTLRCSPKSGHDTVSWYQQALGQGPQFIFQYYEEEERQRGNFPDRFSGHQFPNYSSELNVNALLLGDSALYLCASSWGPDSGNTIYFGEGSWLTVV.

The chain links TRBV20-1 to TRBJ1-6; no firm D call. V lost 0 bases, J lost 7 bases, and 4 bases lay in between. The CDR3 is 12 amino acids. Germline loops: CDR1 DFQATT, CDR2 SNEGSKA (reference sequence). Written as DNA, the CDR3 is TGCAGTGCTAGAGATCCGAATTCACCCCTCCACTTT. It yields the protein CSARDPNSPLHF.

This clonotype was detected only once. The rearrangement links TRBV7-2 to TRBJ1-2; 7 positions agree with TRBD1. The CDR3 is 13 amino acids. V dropped 5 bases and J dropped 3; count of bases not matched to a gene: 3. Germline CDR1 is SGHTA and CDR2 is FQGNSA. For the CDR3, the DNA is TGTGCCAGCAGCGCGGGACAGTACTATGGCTACACCTTC. This codes for CASSAGQYYGYTF.

The V and J genes are TRBV15 and TRBJ1-2; D remains unclear. In germline, CDR1 is LNHNV, CDR2 YYDKDF (reference sequence). Trimming took off 0 bases at V and 1 base at J, with 0 bases between the two ends. This CDR3 is built from 12 residues. This CDR3 is CATSRDNYGYTF. CDR3 nucleotide sequence: TGTGCCACCAGCAGAGATAACTATGGCTACACCTTC.

The V call is TRBV5-1, the J call TRBJ2-1; D possibly matches TRBD1 or TRBD2 (6 bases each). CDR1 and CDR2 (germline): SGHRS, YFSETQ. Trimming removed 1 base from V and 9 bases from J, with 14 bases in between. CDR3 length: 14 amino acids. CDR3 amino acids: CASSLLPEGGEQFF. CDR3 sequence (DNA): TGCGCCAGCAGCTTGTTGCCGGAGGGGGGTGAGCAGTTCTTC.

The chain combines TRBV20-1 with TRBJ2-1; 8 bases are a match to TRBD1. Losses at the gene ends were 3 bases for V and 8 bases for J; bases not matched to a gene: 9. The length of the CDR3 is 14 residues. From germline, CDR1 is DFQATT and CDR2 SNEGSKA (reference sequence). CDR3 nucleotides: TGCAGTGCTAGGGTGACAGGGGCCGGCCATGAGCAGTTCTTC. This sequence encodes CSARVTGAGHEQFF.

This clonotype was picked up one time. The CDR3 region is CASSLATGVENSPLHF. In nucleotides, the CDR3 is TGTGCCAGCAGCTTAGCGACAGGGGTGGAAAATTCACCCCTCCACTTT. The chain uses TRBV11-2 and TRBJ1-6, with TRBD1 identical over 8 bases. This CDR3 has 16 residues. Germline assignment: CDR1 SGHAT and CDR2 FQNNGV. V was pared by 1 base and J by 7 bases, with 6 bases of the junction left unmatched.

This chain uses TRBV28 with TRBJ2-5; perhaps TRBD2 as D (5 bases). Trimming took off 4 bases at V and 4 bases at J, with 13 bases between the two ends. Germline V gives CDR1 MDHEN, CDR2 SYDVKM. The CDR3 is made up of 14 amino acids. CDR3 in DNA: TGTGCCAGCAGTTGGACCCGCGGGCGAGAGACCCAGTACTTC. This sequence encodes CASSWTRGRETQYF. Supplemented by reference TRBV28 and TRBJ2-5, the full variable domain reads DVKVTQSSRYLVKRTGEKVFLECVQDMDHENMFWYRQDPGLGLRLIYFSYDVKMKEKGDIPEGYSVSREKKERFSLILESASTNQTSMYLCASSWTRGRETQYFGPGTRLLVL.

CDR3 in amino acids: CASRKPGSETQYF. The CDR3 DNA reads TGTGCCAGCAGAAAACCAGGGAGTGAGACCCAGTACTTC. This sequence joins TRBV6-5 and TRBJ2-5; D may be TRBD1 or TRBD2 (5 bases each). The V end was cut by 6 bases, the J end by 5 bases, with 13 bases between. This CDR3 has 13 amino acids. Germline-derived CDR1 and CDR2 are MNHEY and SVGAGI.

This clonotype appeared a single time. The rearrangement uses TRBV30 and TRBJ2-1; D possibly corresponds to TRBD1 (6 bases). The CDR3 is made up of 13 amino acids. Per germline, CDR1 GTSNPN and CDR2 SVGIG (reference sequence). Deletions cut 8 bases from V and 0 bases from J, with 11 bases between. The CDR3 nucleotides are TGTGCCGGACAGTGGAGCTCCTACAATGAGCAGTTCTTC. Residues: CAGQWSSYNEQFF.

This clonotype was counted only a few times. This chain joins TRBV30 and TRBJ2-3; D is ambiguous. The length of the CDR3 is 13 residues. V was trimmed by 1 base and J by 0 bases, leaving 5 bases between them. CDR1 is GTSNPN, CDR2 SVGIG, per germline (reference sequence). The CDR3 loop reads CAWSGISTDTQYF. The CDR3 DNA sequence: TGTGCCTGGAGTGGAATTAGCACAGATACGCAGTATTTT.

This chain links TRBV20-1 with TRBJ2-5; 8 bases align to TRBD2. The CDR3 covers 15 residues. V was pared by 0 bases and J by 4 bases, with 7 bases of the junction left unmatched. Germline CDR1 is DFQATT and CDR2 is SNEGSKA (reference sequence). The CDR3 coding sequence is TGCAGTGCTAGAGAGTTAGCGGGGTCCCGAGAGACCCAGTACTTC. It is translated as CSARELAGSRETQYF.

This clonotype was picked up one time. The chain employs TRBV12-3 or TRBV12-4 and TRBJ1-5; a weak D match, TRBD1 (6 bases). With 1 base removed from V and 3 bases from J, the gap between germline ends came to 13 bases. This CDR3 is 16 amino acids long. The CDR3 DNA reads as TGTGCCAGCAGTTTAGGACTGACAGGACTCAATCAGCCCCAGCATTTT. Translating gives CASSLGLTGLNQPQHF.

The chain uses TRBV14 and TRBJ1-6; D is ambiguous. The V and J ends lost 4 bases and 9 bases respectively, with 16 bases between them. The CDR3 contains 15 residues. Germline lookup yields CDR1 SGHDN and CDR2 FVKESK. The CDR3 DNA reads as TGTGCCAGCAGCCCCGCAGGAGGCTGGTTTTCACCCCTCCACTTT. Protein sequence: CASSPAGGWFSPLHF.

The chain employs TRBV6-1 and TRBJ1-1; maybe TRBD1 (5 bases). CDR1 is MNHNS, CDR2 SASEGT, per germline. The V end was cut by 2 bases, the J end by 3 bases, with 10 bases between. There are 14 residues in the CDR3. The CDR3 is CASSERQGDTEAFF. The CDR3 DNA is TGTGCCAGCAGTGAACGGCAGGGTGACACTGAAGCTTTCTTT.

The gene calls are TRBV27 and TRBJ2-3, with 8 positions matching TRBD2. V shed 6 bases, J shed 6 bases, and the junction held 8 bases outside the gene matches. The germline CDR1 and CDR2 sequences are MNHEY and SMNVEV (reference sequence). CDR3 length: 14 amino acids. DNA for the CDR3: TGTGCCAGCAGCCGGGCTTCTAGCGGGGATACGCAGTATTTT. It encodes CASSRASSGDTQYF.

The genes are TRBV24-1 and TRBJ1-5; 7 nucleotides agree with TRBD1. J gave up 0 bases and V 6 bases, and 7 bases lay outside the gene matches. CDR1 and CDR2 from the germline V gene are KGHDR and SFDVKD. The CDR3 consists of 16 residues. CDR3 region: CATSPGGVFSNQPQHF. The CDR3 DNA reads TGTGCCACCAGTCCAGGGGGGGTTTTTAGCAATCAGCCCCAGCATTTT.

The genes are TRBV3-1 and TRBJ2-7; possibly TRBD1 or TRBD2 for D (5 bases each). Trimming pared 2 bases from V and 6 bases from J, leaving 17 bases between. CDR1 LGHDT and CDR2 YNNKEL come from the germline V gene (reference sequence). CDR3 length: 15 residues. CDR3 amino acids: CASSQPDSRRGEQYF. The CDR3 DNA follows: TGTGCCAGCAGCCAACCCGACAGTCGTCGGGGCGAGCAGTACTTC.

The J gene is TRBJ1-3, the V gene TRBV5-4; no firm D call. V shed 0 bases and J shed 0 bases, with 13 bases lying between them. This CDR3 region has 17 residues. Germline V lookup: CDR1 SGHNT, CDR2 YYREEE (reference sequence). The CDR3 spells CASSLGGTGTSGNTIYF. The CDR3 DNA sequence: TGTGCCAGCAGCTTGGGCGGCACGGGAACCTCTGGAAACACCATATATTTT.

As concerns this clonotype: The junction and the germline gene differ at one end; a read error may be behind it. This rearrangement joins TRBV28 to TRBJ2-7; TRBD1 aligns across 10 bases. This CDR3 has 11 amino acids. Germline CDR1 MDHEN, CDR2 SYDVKM. DNA for the CDR3: TGTGCCAGCAGCAATTACGGACAGGGGGACTTC. Protein: CASSNYGQGDF.

This chain connects TRBV6-5 to TRBJ2-7, with 7 nucleotides matching TRBD1. V was pared by 0 bases and J by 3 bases, with 5 bases of the junction left unmatched. Germline CDR1 reads MNHEY; CDR2 reads SVGAGI. The length of the CDR3 is 15 residues. The CDR3 coding sequence is TGTGCCAGCAGTTACTCGAGCAGGGGGTACTACGAGCAGTACTTC. This gives the protein CASSYSSRGYYEQYF.